Listed below are T cell receptor beta chains from one sample, sequenced in a study of identical twins. TCRdb reanalysed the 5' RACE reads using MiXCR and keeps one entry per CDR3 protein. Of some 260,000 distinct CDR3 sequences in the sample, 11% to 15% were seen once. Sequencing was done on a sample of memory (CD45RO+) T cells sorted from blood. The receptors derive from a woman aged 18-35 years in good health. The CDR3 runs from the conserved cysteine through the conserved F or W. D genes are given only for firm matches. Size is stated for part of the rows, as once, few or many counts, or as a class when the clone is expanded.

V: TRBV20-1
length: 12
size: .
J: TRBJ1-2
D: .
DNA: TGCAGTGCTAGAGATAAGGGGTATGGCTACACCTTC
CDR3: CSARDKGYGYTF

V: TRBV5-1
length: 13
size: .
J: TRBJ1-5
D: .
DNA: TGCGCCAGCAGCCAAGACAGTTATCAGCCCCAGCATTTT
CDR3: CASSQDSYQPQHF

V: TRBV20-1
length: 12
size: .
J: TRBJ1-5
D: TRBD1
DNA: TGCAGTGTAAGGACAGGGGATCAGCCCCAGCATTTT
CDR3: CSVRTGDQPQHF

V: TRBV10-2
length: 12
size: .
J: TRBJ1-2
D: .
DNA: TGCGCCAGCAGTGAGGGGGAGTATGGCTACACCTTC
CDR3: CASSEGEYGYTF

V: TRBV5-1
length: 13
size: .
J: TRBJ1-4
D: .
DNA: TGCGCCAGCAGCTTGGTAGGGTATGAAAAACTGTTTTTT
CDR3: CASSLVGYEKLFF

V: TRBV5-1
length: 14
size: few
J: TRBJ1-6
D: .
DNA: TGCGCCAGCAGCTTGGAGCAGGGGAATTCACCCCTCCACTTT
CDR3: CASSLEQGNSPLHF

V: TRBV2
length: 14
size: few
J: TRBJ2-2
D: .
DNA: TGTGCCAGCAGTGTATTAGGAGGGAACGGGGAGCTGTTTTTT
CDR3: CASSVLGGNGELFF

V: TRBV11-3
length: 14
size: .
J: TRBJ1-1
D: .
DNA: TGTGCCAGCAGCCTTTGGACCTCCAACACTGAAGCTTTCTTT
CDR3: CASSLWTSNTEAFF

V: TRBV6-6
length: 11
size: .
J: TRBJ2-3
D: .
DNA: TGTGCCAGCAGTCAAAAGGATACGCAGTATTTT
CDR3: CASSQKDTQYF

V: TRBV7-9
length: 13
size: .
J: TRBJ1-5
D: TRBD1
DNA: TGTGCCAGCAGCGGGACAGGGGATCAGCCCCAGCATTTT
CDR3: CASSGTGDQPQHF

V: TRBV7-3
length: 16
size: .
J: TRBJ2-2
D: .
DNA: TGTGCCAGCAGACAAGCCGGGACATCGAACACCGGGGAGCTGTTTTTT
CDR3: CASRQAGTSNTGELFF

V: TRBV6-1
length: 14
size: few
J: TRBJ1-3
D: .
DNA: TGTGCCAGCAGCACAAGGGGCGCAGGGAACACCATATATTTT
CDR3: CASSTRGAGNTIYF

V: TRBV7-2
length: 14
size: .
J: TRBJ2-7
D: .
DNA: TGTGCCAGCAGCTTAGGTAGGGCGACCTACGAGCAGTACTTC
CDR3: CASSLGRATYEQYF

V: TRBV7-2
length: 13
size: few
J: TRBJ2-5
D: .
DNA: TGTGCCAGCAGCTCTGGGATCAAAGAGACCCAGTACTTC
CDR3: CASSSGIKETQYF

V: TRBV5-1
length: 15
size: .
J: TRBJ2-2
D: TRBD1
DNA: TGCGCCAGCAGCCCGGGACAGGTTAACACCGGGGAGCTGTTTTTT
CDR3: CASSPGQVNTGELFF

V: TRBV20-1
length: 13
size: .
J: TRBJ1-4
D: TRBD1
DNA: TGCAGTGCAACCAGGGGGTCTAATGAAAAACTGTTTTTT
CDR3: CSATRGSNEKLFF

V: TRBV6-1
length: 12
size: .
J: TRBJ1-2
D: .
DNA: TGTGCCAGCAGCGCGGTTCTCTATGGCTACACCTTC
CDR3: CASSAVLYGYTF

V: TRBV4-1
length: 14
size: .
J: TRBJ1-1
D: TRBD1
DNA: TGCGCCAGCAAACGGACAGGGGATTACACTGAAGCTTTCTTT
CDR3: CASKRTGDYTEAFF

V: TRBV11-3
length: 13
size: few
J: TRBJ2-2
D: .
DNA: TGTGCCAGCAGCCCACTAGTTTCCGGGGAGCTGTTTTTT
CDR3: CASSPLVSGELFF

V: TRBV5-1
length: 15
size: few
J: TRBJ2-7
D: .
DNA: TGCGCCAGCAGCTTGCTCTGGCTCGAACGATCCGAGCAGTACTTC
CDR3: CASSLLWLERSEQYF

V: TRBV7-2
length: 13
size: .
J: TRBJ2-3
D: .
DNA: TGTGCCAGCAGCCAGGGACTTACAGATACGCAGTATTTT
CDR3: CASSQGLTDTQYF

V: TRBV30
length: 15
size: many
J: TRBJ2-1
D: TRBD2
DNA: TGTGCCTGGAGTACCGGGACTAGCGACAACAATGAGCAGTTCTTC
CDR3: CAWSTGTSDNNEQFF

V: TRBV20-1
length: 14
size: .
J: TRBJ2-5
D: .
DNA: TGCAGTGCTAGAGATCTTACTAGCTGGGAGACCCAGTACTTC
CDR3: CSARDLTSWETQYF

V: TRBV6-5
length: 15
size: .
J: TRBJ2-3
D: TRBD2
DNA: TGTGCCAGCAGTTATGCTAGCGGGACAGCAGATACGCAGTATTTT
CDR3: CASSYASGTADTQYF

V: TRBV12-3/TRBV12-4
length: 12
size: .
J: TRBJ2-2
D: .
DNA: TGTGCCAGCACTCCTCGCACCGGGGAGCTGTTTTTT
CDR3: CASTPRTGELFF

V: TRBV3-1
length: 13
size: .
J: TRBJ2-2
D: .
DNA: TGTGCCAGCAGCGGAGACTTTACCGGGGAGCTGTTTTTT
CDR3: CASSGDFTGELFF

V: TRBV4-1
length: 17
size: .
J: TRBJ2-2
D: TRBD1
DNA: TGCGCCAGCAGCCAAGCTCCGGGACAGGGTTTGACCGGGGAGCTGTTTTTT
CDR3: CASSQAPGQGLTGELFF

V: TRBV7-2
length: 14
size: many
J: TRBJ1-4
D: .
DNA: TGTGCCAGCAGGCAGGACAGCCGTAATGAAAAACTGTTTTTT
CDR3: CASRQDSRNEKLFF

V: TRBV7-2
length: 15
size: many
J: TRBJ2-6
D: .
DNA: TGTGCCAGCAGCCCCCCAGGCTCTGGGGCCAACGTCCTGACTTTC
CDR3: CASSPPGSGANVLTF

V: TRBV5-1
length: 16
size: many
J: TRBJ2-6
D: .
DNA: TGCGCCAGCAGCTACCGGGCAGACCCCGGGGCCAACGTCCTGACTTTC
CDR3: CASSYRADPGANVLTF

V: TRBV10-3
length: 15
size: few
J: TRBJ1-2
D: .
DNA: TGTGCCATCAGTGAACAGGGTGGAGGAAACTATGGCTACACCTTC
CDR3: CAISEQGGGNYGYTF

V: TRBV6-5
length: 16
size: few
J: TRBJ2-1
D: TRBD2
DNA: TGTGCCAGCAGTTACTCGCGGGGGAGACCCGACAATGAGCAGTTCTTC
CDR3: CASSYSRGRPDNEQFF

V: TRBV7-8
length: 16
size: .
J: TRBJ1-2
D: .
DNA: TGTGCCAGCAGCTTATTGGGTTCGCCTATTTTTTATGGCTACACCTTC
CDR3: CASSLLGSPIFYGYTF

V: TRBV4-2
length: 15
size: .
J: TRBJ1-5
D: .
DNA: TGTGCCAGCAGCCAAGAGGGAAGCGCTCTTCAGGCCCAGCATTTT
CDR3: CASSQEGSALQAQHF

V: TRBV12-3/TRBV12-4
length: 15
size: .
J: TRBJ1-6
D: TRBD1
DNA: TGTGCCAGCAGTTTAATACAGGGGGAACGATCACCCCTCCACTTT
CDR3: CASSLIQGERSPLHF

V: TRBV27
length: 15
size: many
J: TRBJ2-1
D: .
DNA: TGTGCCAGCAGCCCGACCGGCAGGATCTACAATGAGCAGTTCTTC
CDR3: CASSPTGRIYNEQFF

V: TRBV5-6
length: 17
size: few
J: TRBJ2-1
D: TRBD2
DNA: TGTGCCAGCAGCTTATATGTGCGGGAGGGCTCCTACAATGAGCAGTTCTTC
CDR3: CASSLYVREGSYNEQFF

V: TRBV12-3/TRBV12-4
length: 14
size: .
J: TRBJ2-7
D: TRBD1
DNA: TGTGCCAGCAGTTTTTGGGACAGGCAGTACGAGCAGTACTTC
CDR3: CASSFWDRQYEQYF

V: TRBV7-2
length: 14
size: .
J: TRBJ1-6
D: .
DNA: TGTGCCAGCAGCTTACAAGGGGGGAATTCACCCCTCCACTTT
CDR3: CASSLQGGNSPLHF

V: TRBV30
length: 12
size: .
J: TRBJ2-2
D: .
DNA: TGTGCCTCCTACCAGTACACCGGGGAGCTGTTTTTT
CDR3: CASYQYTGELFF

V: TRBV14
length: 12
size: few
J: TRBJ2-5
D: .
DNA: TGTGCCAGCAGCCAATCTTGGGAGACCCAGTACTTC
CDR3: CASSQSWETQYF